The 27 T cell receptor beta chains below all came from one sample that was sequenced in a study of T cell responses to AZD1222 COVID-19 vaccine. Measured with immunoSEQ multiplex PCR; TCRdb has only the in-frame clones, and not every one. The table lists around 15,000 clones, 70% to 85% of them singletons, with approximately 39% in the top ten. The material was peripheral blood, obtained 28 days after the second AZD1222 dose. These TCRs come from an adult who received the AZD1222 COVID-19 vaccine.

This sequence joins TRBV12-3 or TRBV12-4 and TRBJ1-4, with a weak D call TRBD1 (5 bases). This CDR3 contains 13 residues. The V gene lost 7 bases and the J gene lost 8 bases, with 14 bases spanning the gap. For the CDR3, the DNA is TGTGCCAGCACCTCTAGTGAGGGGGAAAAACTGTTTTTT. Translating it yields CASTSSEGEKLFF.

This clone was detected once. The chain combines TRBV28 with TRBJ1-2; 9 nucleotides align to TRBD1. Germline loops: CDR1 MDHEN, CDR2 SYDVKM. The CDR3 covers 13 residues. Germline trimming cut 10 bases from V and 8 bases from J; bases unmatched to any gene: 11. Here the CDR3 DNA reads TGTGCCACACGATTGGGGACAGGGAGCGGCTACACCTTC. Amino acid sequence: CATRLGTGSGYTF.

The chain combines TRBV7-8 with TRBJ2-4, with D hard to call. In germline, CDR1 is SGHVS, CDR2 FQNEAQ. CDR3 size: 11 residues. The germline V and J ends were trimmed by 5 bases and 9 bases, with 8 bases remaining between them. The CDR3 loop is CASSQIGIQYF. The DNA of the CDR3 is TGTGCCAGCAGCCAGATTGGCATTCAGTACTTC.

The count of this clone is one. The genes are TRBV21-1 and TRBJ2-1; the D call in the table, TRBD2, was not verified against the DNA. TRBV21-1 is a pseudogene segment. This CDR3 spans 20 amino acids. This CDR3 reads CASSKVRGLAGGNLHNEQFF. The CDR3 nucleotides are TGTGCCAGCAGCAAAGTTAGAGGACTAGCGGGGGGCAATCTTCACAATGAGCAGTTCTTC.

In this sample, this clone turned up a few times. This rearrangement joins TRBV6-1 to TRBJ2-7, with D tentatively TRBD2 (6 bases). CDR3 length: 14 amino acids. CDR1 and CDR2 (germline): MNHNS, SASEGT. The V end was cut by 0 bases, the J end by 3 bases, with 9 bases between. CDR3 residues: CASSEAEGRYEQYF. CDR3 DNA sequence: TGTGCCAGCAGTGAAGCGGAGGGCCGCTACGAGCAGTACTTC.

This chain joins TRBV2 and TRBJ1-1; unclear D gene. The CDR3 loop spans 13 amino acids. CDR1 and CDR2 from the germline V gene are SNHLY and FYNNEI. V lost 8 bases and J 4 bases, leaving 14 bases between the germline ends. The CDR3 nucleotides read TGTGCCAGCCTCTCGGGTCGGGTCACTGAAGCTTTCTTT. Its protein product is CASLSGRVTEAFF.

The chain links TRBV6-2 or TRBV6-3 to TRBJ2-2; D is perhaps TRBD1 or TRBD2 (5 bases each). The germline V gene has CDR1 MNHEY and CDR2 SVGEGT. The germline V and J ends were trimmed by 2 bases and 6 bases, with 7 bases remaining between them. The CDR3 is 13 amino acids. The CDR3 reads CASSYGGPGELFF. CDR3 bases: TGTGCCAGCAGTTACGGGGGTCCCGGGGAGCTGTTTTTT.

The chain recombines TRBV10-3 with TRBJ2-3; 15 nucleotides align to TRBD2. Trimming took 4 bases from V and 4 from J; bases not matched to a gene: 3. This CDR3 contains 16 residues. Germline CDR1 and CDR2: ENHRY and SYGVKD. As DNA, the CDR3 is TGTGCCATCAGTGGGGGGACTAGCGGGAGGTCAGATACGCAGTATTTT. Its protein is CAISGGTSGRSDTQYF.

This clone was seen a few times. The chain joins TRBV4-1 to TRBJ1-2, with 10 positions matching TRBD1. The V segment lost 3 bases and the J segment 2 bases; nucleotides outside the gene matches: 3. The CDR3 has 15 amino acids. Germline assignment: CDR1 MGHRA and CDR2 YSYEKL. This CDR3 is CASSQTGGANYGYTF. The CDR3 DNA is TGCGCCAGCAGCCAGACAGGGGGCGCAAACTATGGCTACACCTTC.

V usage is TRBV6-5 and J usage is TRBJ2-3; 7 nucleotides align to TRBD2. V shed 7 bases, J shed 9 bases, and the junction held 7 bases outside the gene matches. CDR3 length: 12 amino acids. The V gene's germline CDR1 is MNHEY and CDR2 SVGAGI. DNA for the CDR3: TGTGCCAGCACCTTGACTAGCCGGACGCAGTATTTT. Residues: CASTLTSRTQYF.

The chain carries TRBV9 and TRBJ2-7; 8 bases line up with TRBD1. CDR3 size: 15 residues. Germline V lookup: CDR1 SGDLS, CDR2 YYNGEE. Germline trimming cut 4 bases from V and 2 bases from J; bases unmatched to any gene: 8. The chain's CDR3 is CASSPTDRGPYEQYF. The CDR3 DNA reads TGTGCCAGCAGCCCGACCGACAGGGGACCCTACGAGCAGTACTTC.

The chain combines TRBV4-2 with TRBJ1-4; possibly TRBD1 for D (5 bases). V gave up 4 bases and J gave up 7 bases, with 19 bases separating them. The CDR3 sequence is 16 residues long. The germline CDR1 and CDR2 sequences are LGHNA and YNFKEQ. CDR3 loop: CASSPQGGVWGEKLFF. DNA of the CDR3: TGTGCCAGCAGCCCCCAGGGAGGGGTGTGGGGTGAAAAACTGTTTTTT.

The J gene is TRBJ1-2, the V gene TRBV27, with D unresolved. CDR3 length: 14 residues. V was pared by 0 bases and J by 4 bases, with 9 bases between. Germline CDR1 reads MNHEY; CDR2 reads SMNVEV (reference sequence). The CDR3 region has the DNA TGTGCCAGCAGTTTATCTGGCAAATCCTATGGCTACACCTTC. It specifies CASSLSGKSYGYTF.

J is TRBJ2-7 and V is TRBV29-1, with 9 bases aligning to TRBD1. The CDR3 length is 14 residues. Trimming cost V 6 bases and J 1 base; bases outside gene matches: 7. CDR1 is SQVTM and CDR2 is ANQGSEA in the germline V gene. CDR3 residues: CSVAGTGHSYEQYF. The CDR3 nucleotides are TGCAGCGTAGCCGGGACAGGGCATTCCTACGAGCAGTACTTC.

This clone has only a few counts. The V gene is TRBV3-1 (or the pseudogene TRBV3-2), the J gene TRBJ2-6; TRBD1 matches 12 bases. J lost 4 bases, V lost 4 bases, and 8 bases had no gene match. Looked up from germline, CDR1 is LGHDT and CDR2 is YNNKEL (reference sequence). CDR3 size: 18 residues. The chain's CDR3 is CASSPPGQGAGGANVLTF. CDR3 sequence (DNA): TGTGCCAGCAGCCCCCCGGGACAGGGGGCGGGAGGGGCCAACGTCCTGACTTTC.

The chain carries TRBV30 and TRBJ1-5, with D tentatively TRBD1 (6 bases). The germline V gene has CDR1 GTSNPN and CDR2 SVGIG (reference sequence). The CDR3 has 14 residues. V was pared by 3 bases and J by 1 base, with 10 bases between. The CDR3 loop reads CAWSRGGSNQPQHF. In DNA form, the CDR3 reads TGTGCCTGGAGCAGGGGTGGGAGCAATCAGCCCCAGCATTTT.

The CDR3 region has the DNA TGTGCCAGCAGTTTTCTCCCCGGGGAGCTGTTTTTT. Amino acids: CASSFLPGELFF. This sequence joins TRBV28 and TRBJ2-2; D unclear. This CDR3 comprises 12 residues. V gave up 3 bases and J gave up 6 bases, with 5 bases separating them. CDR1 and CDR2 (germline): MDHEN, SYDVKM.

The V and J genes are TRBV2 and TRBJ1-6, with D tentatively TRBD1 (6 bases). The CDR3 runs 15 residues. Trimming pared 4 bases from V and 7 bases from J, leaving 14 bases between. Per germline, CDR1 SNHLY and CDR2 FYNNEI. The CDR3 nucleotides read TGTGCCAGCAGTGCCCTACGACAGGTGAATTCACCCCTCCACTTT. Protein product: CASSALRQVNSPLHF.

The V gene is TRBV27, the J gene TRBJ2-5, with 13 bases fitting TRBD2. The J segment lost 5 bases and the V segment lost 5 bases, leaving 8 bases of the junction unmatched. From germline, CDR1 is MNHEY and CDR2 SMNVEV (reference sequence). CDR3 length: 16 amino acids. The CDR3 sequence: CASSPRTSGSGETQYF. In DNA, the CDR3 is TGTGCCAGCAGTCCTCGGACTAGCGGGAGTGGGGAGACCCAGTACTTC.

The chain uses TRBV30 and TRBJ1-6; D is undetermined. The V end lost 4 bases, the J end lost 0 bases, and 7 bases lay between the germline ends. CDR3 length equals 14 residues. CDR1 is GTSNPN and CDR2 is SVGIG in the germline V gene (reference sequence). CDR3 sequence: CAWKASSYNSPLHF. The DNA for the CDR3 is TGTGCCTGGAAGGCGAGCTCCTATAATTCACCCCTCCACTTT.

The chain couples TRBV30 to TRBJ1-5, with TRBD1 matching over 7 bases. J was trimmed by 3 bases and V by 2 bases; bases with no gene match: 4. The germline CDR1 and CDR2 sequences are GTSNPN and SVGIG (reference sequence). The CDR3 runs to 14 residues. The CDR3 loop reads CAWSKGADNQPQHF. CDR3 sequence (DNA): TGTGCCTGGAGTAAGGGGGCGGACAATCAGCCCCAGCATTTT.

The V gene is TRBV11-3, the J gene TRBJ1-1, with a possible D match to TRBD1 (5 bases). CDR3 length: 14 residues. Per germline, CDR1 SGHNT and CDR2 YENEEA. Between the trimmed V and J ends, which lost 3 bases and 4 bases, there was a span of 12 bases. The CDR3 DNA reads TGTGCCAGCAGCTTGAACCAGGGCGCCACTGAAGCTTTCTTT. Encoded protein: CASSLNQGATEAFF. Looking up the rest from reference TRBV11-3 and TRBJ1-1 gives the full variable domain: EAGVVQSPRYKIIEKKQPVAFWCNPISGHNTLYWYLQNLGQGPELLIRYENEEAVDDSQLPKDRFSAERLKGVDSTLKIQPAELGDSAVYLCASSLNQGATEAFFGQGTRLTVV.

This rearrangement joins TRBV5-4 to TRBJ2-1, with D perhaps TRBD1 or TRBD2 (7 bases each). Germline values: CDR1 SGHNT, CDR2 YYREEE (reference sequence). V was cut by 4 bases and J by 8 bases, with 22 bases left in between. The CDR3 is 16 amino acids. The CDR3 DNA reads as TGTGCCAGCAGCCAGGGGGGGTCGATCCATGTGGATGAGCAGTTCTTC. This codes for CASSQGGSIHVDEQFF.

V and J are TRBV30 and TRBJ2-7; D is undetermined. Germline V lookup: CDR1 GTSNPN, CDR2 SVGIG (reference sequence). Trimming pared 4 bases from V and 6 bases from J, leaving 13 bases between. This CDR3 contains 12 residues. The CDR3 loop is CAWTFWGGEQYF. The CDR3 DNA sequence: TGTGCCTGGACTTTCTGGGGTGGCGAGCAGTACTTC. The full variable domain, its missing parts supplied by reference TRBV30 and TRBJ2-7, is SQTIHQWPATLVQPVGSPLSLECTVEGTSNPNLYWYRQAAGRGLQLLFYSVGIGQISSEVPQNLSASRPQDRQFILSSKKLLLSDSGFYLCAWTFWGGEQYFGPGTRLTVT.

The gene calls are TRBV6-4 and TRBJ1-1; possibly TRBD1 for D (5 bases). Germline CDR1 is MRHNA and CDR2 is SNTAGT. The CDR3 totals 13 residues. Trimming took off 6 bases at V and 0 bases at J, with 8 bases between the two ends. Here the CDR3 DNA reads TGTGCCAGCAGGTACAGGATGAACACTGAAGCTTTCTTT. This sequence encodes CASRYRMNTEAFF.

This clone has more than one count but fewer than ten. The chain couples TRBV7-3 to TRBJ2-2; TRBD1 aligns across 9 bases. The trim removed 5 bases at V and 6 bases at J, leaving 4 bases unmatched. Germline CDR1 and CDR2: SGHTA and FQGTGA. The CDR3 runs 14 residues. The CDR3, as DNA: TGTGCCAGCAGCATACAGGGGGCGGCCGGGGAGCTGTTTTTT. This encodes CASSIQGAAGELFF.

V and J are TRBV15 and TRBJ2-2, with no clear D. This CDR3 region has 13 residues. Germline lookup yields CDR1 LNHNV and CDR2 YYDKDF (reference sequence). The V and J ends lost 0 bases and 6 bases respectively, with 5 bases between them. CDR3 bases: TGTGCCACCAGCAGAGACGACCCCGGGGAGCTGTTTTTT. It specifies CATSRDDPGELFF.